These 24 T cell receptor beta chains were sequenced from one sample in a study of regulatory T cells in long-lasting Graves disease. Libraries of TCR beta came from iRepertoire HTBI primers plus Arm-PCR of CDR3 regions. TCRdb processed the multiplex PCR reads anew with MiXCR; each CDR3 protein has one entry. The data hold some 430,000 distinct CDR3 sequences, with roughly 21% observed a single time. The time point was: persistent/refractory GD, antithyroid drugs over 5 years with positive TRAb. From PBMCs, RNA was extracted and then used to make the TCR library. The source was peripheral blood mononuclear cells (PBMCs), collected when the disease was refractory, from a patient treated with antithyroid drugs. The receptors derive from a female donor with Graves disease.

This clonotype was seen repeatedly, ten times or more. The J gene is TRBJ2-7, the V gene TRBV11-1, with 9 bases aligning to TRBD1. The V and J ends lost 5 bases and 6 bases, in that order; junction bases with no gene match: 17. The length of the CDR3 is 17 residues. Germline assignment: CDR1 SGHAT and CDR2 FQDESV (reference sequence). CDR3: CASSLRSGTGLPLEQYF. CDR3 sequence (DNA): TGTGCCAGCAGCCTACGTTCCGGGACAGGGCTCCCCCTCGAGCAGTACTTC.

In this sample, this clonotype turned up many times. The CDR3 DNA reads as TGTGCCAGCAGCCAAGACCCTAGCGGGGGTGAGACCCAGTACTTC. Protein sequence: CASSQDPSGGETQYF. The V call is TRBV3-1, the J call TRBJ2-5; TRBD2 matches at 10 bases. Germline V gene lookup returns CDR1 LGHDT and CDR2 YNNKEL (reference sequence). The V and J ends lost 0 bases and 5 bases, in that order; junction bases with no gene match: 3. The CDR3 runs to 15 residues.

This chain uses TRBV20-1 with TRBJ2-7, with D tentatively TRBD1 or TRBD2 (5 bases each). The CDR3 consists of 12 residues. Per germline, CDR1 DFQATT and CDR2 SNEGSKA (reference sequence). Trimming removed 3 bases from V and 2 bases from J, with 8 bases in between. The CDR3 here is CSASEGPYEQYF. CDR3 nucleotide sequence: TGCAGTGCTAGCGAGGGGCCCTACGAGCAGTACTTC.

As regards this clonotype: A clone one base away is much larger, so this may be a read error. The gene calls are TRBV6-2 or TRBV6-3 and TRBJ1-1; 7 bases line up with TRBD1. This CDR3 spans 14 amino acids. CDR1 is MNHEY and CDR2 is SVGEGT in the germline V gene. Here the CDR3 DNA reads TGTGCCAGCAGTCAACAGGGGATGAACACTGAAGCTTCCTTT. It specifies CASSQQGMNTEASF.

As regards this clonotype: A much larger clone lies one base from this, so it may be a read error. The chain employs TRBV6-6 and TRBJ1-2; no reliable D call. The CDR3 has 13 residues. From germline, CDR1 is MNHNY and CDR2 SVGAGI (reference sequence). The CDR3 sequence is CASGYSRQNGYTF. The CDR3 DNA is TGTGCCAGCGGTTACTCGAGGCAGAATGGCTACACCTTC.

The rearrangement uses TRBV20-1 and TRBJ2-7; TRBD2 aligns across 8 bases. The CDR3 runs 14 residues. The V and J ends lost 5 bases and 5 bases, in that order; junction bases with no gene match: 11. Germline CDR1 is DFQATT and CDR2 is SNEGSKA (reference sequence). CDR3 loop: CSADTGAGVNEQYF. CDR3 coding DNA: TGCAGTGCTGATACAGGAGCGGGAGTGAACGAGCAGTACTTC.

The gene calls are TRBV3-1 and TRBJ2-7; D gene uncertain. This CDR3 is 13 amino acids long. V lost 1 base and J 5 bases, leaving 9 bases between the germline ends. Per germline, CDR1 LGHDT and CDR2 YNNKEL (reference sequence). The CDR3 region has the DNA TGTGCCAGCAGCCAAGGAACCCGGAACGAGCAGTACTTC. It yields the protein CASSQGTRNEQYF.

This clonotype was detected ten times or more. V is TRBV6-1 and J is TRBJ1-2; the match to TRBD1 covers 11 bases. J was trimmed by 8 bases and V by 3 bases; bases with no gene match: 2. There are 13 residues in the CDR3. The germline CDR1 and CDR2 sequences are MNHNS and SASEGT. The CDR3 region has the DNA TGTGCCAGCAGTGACCGGACAGGGGGCGGCTACACCTTC. This gives the protein CASSDRTGGGYTF.

This clonotype came up a few times. CDR3 in DNA: TGTGCCAGCAGTTTAATGGCAGCCCTCACGAACACCGGGGAGCTGTTTTTT. This codes for CASSLMAALTNTGELFF. The chain recombines TRBV27 with TRBJ2-2; D is unclear. Trimming took off 2 bases at V and 0 bases at J, with 13 bases between the two ends. CDR3 length equals 17 residues. Germline V gene data show CDR1 as MNHEY and CDR2 as SMNVEV (reference sequence).

The J gene is TRBJ2-3, the V gene TRBV20-1; a possible D gene is TRBD1 (6 bases). Germline CDR1 reads DFQATT; CDR2 reads SNEGSKA (reference sequence). This CDR3 comprises 15 residues. V was shortened by 3 bases and J by 4 bases, with 17 bases between the two germline ends. The CDR3 spells CSASTTGWKADTQYF. The CDR3, as DNA: TGCAGTGCTAGTACAACAGGGTGGAAAGCAGATACGCAGTATTTT.

A word on this clonotype: A much larger clone is a single base away; this may be a read error. V usage is TRBV20-1 and J usage is TRBJ2-4; 9 positions agree with TRBD1. The CDR3 is 12 amino acids. CDR1 and CDR2 from the germline V gene are DFQATT and SNEGSKA (reference sequence). The CDR3 DNA sequence: TGCAGTGCGACGGACAGGGGAAACATTCGGTACTTC. This encodes CSATDRGNIRYF.

On this clonotype itself: A read error may explain this, as a much larger clone is one base away. This sequence joins TRBV2 and TRBJ1-1, with D possibly TRBD1 on 5 matching bases. V was clipped by 4 bases and J by 4 bases, with 16 bases between them. CDR3 length: 15 residues. Germline CDR1 and CDR2: SNHLY and FYNNEI. Written as DNA, the CDR3 is TGTGCCAGCAGTGTCAGGGCCTCGGGAGGCACTGAAGCTTTCTTT. It specifies CASSVRASGGTEAFF.

In this sample, this clonotype turned up many times. The chain couples TRBV14 to TRBJ1-2; perhaps TRBD1 as D (6 bases). Trimming left V 1 base short and J 5 bases short, with 8 bases between. The CDR3 has 13 amino acids. From germline, CDR1 is SGHDN and CDR2 FVKESK. CDR3 sequence: CASSQAGAYGYTF. CDR3 nucleotides: TGTGCCAGCAGCCAAGCAGGGGCGTATGGCTACACCTTC.

The chain couples TRBV4-1 to TRBJ2-5; the match to TRBD1 covers 10 bases. The germline V gene encodes CDR1 MGHRA and CDR2 YSYEKL. The CDR3 consists of 14 residues. V trimming: 9 bases; J trimming: 3 bases; junction bases outside the gene matches: 7. The CDR3 DNA follows: TGCGCCAGTACGGACAGGGGGAAAAAAGAGACCCAGTACTTC. This encodes CASTDRGKKETQYF.

This clonotype was observed at least ten times. This chain connects TRBV27 to TRBJ2-2, with 8 bases lining up with TRBD1. V lost 6 bases to trimming and J lost 6 bases; unmatched junction nucleotides: 6. This CDR3 region has 14 residues. Germline V CDR1 and CDR2: MNHEY, SMNVEV (reference sequence). The CDR3 nucleotides read TGTGCCAGCAGGCAGGGGGCTTCATCCGGGGAGCTGTTTTTT. Amino acid sequence: CASRQGASSGELFF.

This clonotype was recorded a few times. The V and J genes are TRBV28 and TRBJ1-2; no clear D. V was shortened by 3 bases and J by 4 bases, with 6 bases between the two germline ends. The germline CDR1 and CDR2 sequences are MDHEN and SYDVKM. The CDR3 loop spans 12 amino acids. CDR3 loop: CASSFSAYGYTF. CDR3 sequence (DNA): TGTGCCAGCAGTTTTTCGGCCTATGGCTACACCTTC.

This clonotype was found a few times. V usage is TRBV3-1 and J usage is TRBJ2-7; no definite D call. Germline CDR1 LGHDT, CDR2 YNNKEL (reference sequence). V lost 1 base and J lost 4, with 11 bases in between. The CDR3 length is 14 residues. The CDR3 here is CASSQGARRYEQYF. CDR3 coding DNA: TGTGCCAGCAGCCAAGGAGCCAGAAGGTACGAGCAGTACTTC.

This clonotype has ten or more counts. The CDR3 here is CASSSRGGAEAFF. Here the CDR3 DNA reads TGTGCCAGCAGCTCCCGAGGGGGAGCTGAAGCTTTCTTT. V usage is TRBV7-2 and J usage is TRBJ1-1; D is perhaps TRBD1 (6 bases). Per the germline V gene, CDR1 is SGHTA and CDR2 is FQGNSA. With 4 bases removed from V and 6 bases from J, the gap between germline ends came to 12 bases. The CDR3 consists of 13 residues.

The V gene is TRBV19, the J gene TRBJ2-4; the D is unclear. Trimming cost V 0 bases and J 5 bases, with 5 bases left between them. This CDR3 comprises 13 residues. In germline, CDR1 is LNHDA, CDR2 SQIVND (reference sequence). The CDR3 coding sequence is TGTGCCAGTAGTATAGATCTGGAAAACATTCAGTACTTC. Amino acid sequence: CASSIDLENIQYF. The whole variable domain, filled in from reference TRBV19 and TRBJ2-4, reads DGGITQSPKYLFRKEGQNVTLSCEQNLNHDAMYWYRQDPGQGLRLIYYSQIVNDFQKGDIAEGYSVSREKKESFPLTVTSAQKNPTAFYLCASSIDLENIQYFGAGTRLSVL.

V usage is TRBV9 and J usage is TRBJ1-5, with D possibly being TRBD1 (6 bases). V lost 3 bases and J lost 7, with 17 bases in between. The germline CDR1 and CDR2 sequences are SGDLS and YYNGEE. This CDR3 is built from 15 residues. CDR3 in amino acids: CASSEGGGVGQPQHF. In DNA, the CDR3 is TGTGCCAGCAGCGAGGGGGGAGGGGTCGGACAGCCCCAGCATTTT.

J is TRBJ1-6 and V is TRBV14, with D uncertain. With 5 bases removed from V and 8 bases from J, the gap between germline ends came to 10 bases. This CDR3 has 13 amino acids. Germline assignment: CDR1 SGHDN and CDR2 FVKESK. The CDR3: CASSTVHDSPLHF. The DNA for the CDR3 is TGTGCCAGCAGCACAGTTCACGATTCACCCCTCCACTTT.

V gene TRBV6-1 combines with J gene TRBJ2-5; 11 bases map to TRBD2. V trimming: 6 bases; J trimming: 5 bases; junction bases outside the gene matches: 11. Germline V gives CDR1 MNHNS, CDR2 SASEGT. The CDR3 sequence is 16 residues long. The CDR3 bases are TGTGCCAGCAGACTGGGGACTAGCGGAGGACTGGAGACCCAGTACTTC. This encodes CASRLGTSGGLETQYF.

There are a few counts of this clonotype. The junction and the germline gene differ at one end; a read error may be behind it. CDR3 coding DNA: TGCAGTGCTAGACTCGACAGGGGGAACTCTGAAGCTTTCTTT. Its protein is CSARLDRGNSEAFF. The chain combines TRBV20-1 with TRBJ1-1; TRBD1 aligns across 9 bases. The CDR3 length is 14 residues. Germline V gene lookup returns CDR1 DFQATT and CDR2 SNEGSKA (reference sequence).

This clonotype was seen many times. The chain joins TRBV2 to TRBJ2-7; 7 bases line up with TRBD1. Trimming cost V 4 bases and J 6 bases; bases outside gene matches: 6. Looked up from germline, CDR1 is SNHLY and CDR2 is FYNNEI. The CDR3 is 13 residues long. The CDR3 nucleotides read TGTGCCAGCAGTGCTAATACAGGGGTCGAGCAGTACTTC. Translated, it gives CASSANTGVEQYF.